These 23 T cell receptor beta chains came from one sample sequenced in a study of cytomegalovirus exposure and HLA in healthy donors. The primer mix had 60 Vbeta and 13 Jbeta primers. TCRdb's copy holds only in-frame clones and misses some; the assay was immunoSEQ multiplex PCR. The repertoire holds approximately 250,000 clones, over 75% seen once, with 0.45% to 0.5% in the top ten. Sample: PBMCs. The origin of the receptors is a boy aged 5-17 years in good health and CMV-seronegative.

This chain connects TRBV30 to TRBJ2-2; maybe TRBD2 (6 bases). Germline V lookup: CDR1 GTSNPN, CDR2 SVGIG (reference sequence). The CDR3 is made up of 13 amino acids. The V end was cut by 5 bases, the J end by 2 bases, with 9 bases between. The CDR3 reads CAWAGYNTGELFF. The CDR3 DNA follows: TGTGCCTGGGCGGGGTACAACACCGGGGAGCTGTTTTTT.

The chain is built from TRBV13 and TRBJ1-3; 10 bases line up with TRBD1. Germline V lookup: CDR1 PRHDT, CDR2 FYEKMQ (reference sequence). The CDR3 runs 15 residues. V lost 8 bases and J lost 2; bases outside the gene matches: 6. CDR3 in DNA: TGTGCCAGCGGGGACAGGGGATTAGCTGGAAACACCATATATTTT. This translates into CASGDRGLAGNTIYF.

The DNA of the CDR3 is TGTGCCACCAGTCCCGGAGCGGGGGGCTCTTACGAGCAGTACTTC. Protein sequence: CATSPGAGGSYEQYF. This sequence joins TRBV15 and TRBJ2-5; TRBD2 aligns across 9 bases. The J call may be incorrect, as the DNA end agrees better with TRBJ2-7. The CDR3 totals 15 residues. Germline CDR1 reads LNHNV; CDR2 reads YYDKDF (reference sequence).

This clone was picked up one time. The sample holds other DNA sequences that translate to the same CDR3. This sequence joins TRBV15 and TRBJ2-1; unclear D gene. The CDR3 is 15 amino acids. Germline CDR1 LNHNV, CDR2 YYDKDF (reference sequence). Deletions cut 3 bases from V and 0 bases from J, with 9 bases between. The chain's CDR3 is CATSRSGSSYNEQFF. CDR3 bases: TGTGCCACCAGCAGGTCGGGTAGCTCCTACAATGAGCAGTTCTTC.

The chain carries TRBV9 and TRBJ2-5, with TRBD1 as a possible D gene (5 bases). The CDR3 is 13 amino acids. The V and J ends lost 0 bases and 4 bases respectively, with 7 bases between them. From germline, CDR1 is SGDLS and CDR2 YYNGEE. The CDR3 DNA reads TGTGCCAGCAGCGTAGGGGGCGCAGAGACCCAGTACTTC. Translated: CASSVGGAETQYF. The variable domain in full, completed from reference TRBV9 and TRBJ2-5, reads DSGVTQTPKHLITATGQRVTLRCSPRSGDLSVYWYQQSLDQGLQFLIQYYNGEERAKGNILERFSAQQFPDLHSELNLSSLELGDSALYFCASSVGGAETQYFGPGTRLLVL.

The chain joins TRBV11-3 to TRBJ2-3; the match to TRBD1 covers 7 bases. Per germline, CDR1 SGHNT and CDR2 YENEEA. This CDR3 has 15 amino acids. With V trimmed by 5 bases and J by 6 bases, 11 bases remained unmatched. The CDR3 spells CASSQQGQLGDTQYF. DNA of the CDR3: TGTGCCAGCAGCCAACAGGGGCAGCTGGGGGATACGCAGTATTTT.

The CDR3 region has the DNA TGTGCCAGCAGCCTTGTGACTCTTCGACAAGAGACCCAGTACTTC. Its translation is CASSLVTLRQETQYF. The chain uses TRBV28 and TRBJ2-5; D ambiguous. V was trimmed by 6 bases and J by 2 bases, leaving 16 bases between them. This CDR3 has 15 amino acids. Germline V gene sequence: CDR1 MDHEN, CDR2 SYDVKM.

The V and J genes are TRBV19 and TRBJ2-2; D not resolved. CDR3 length: 14 amino acids. Germline V gene sequence: CDR1 LNHDA, CDR2 SQIVND (reference sequence). V shed 3 bases and J shed 1 base, with 6 bases lying between them. This CDR3 is CASSIVQNTGELFF. The CDR3 region has the DNA TGTGCCAGTAGTATTGTACAGAACACCGGGGAGCTGTTTTTT.

This clone was detected only a few times. The J gene is TRBJ1-1, the V gene TRBV6-5; D unresolved. Germline CDR1 is MNHEY and CDR2 is SVGAGI. V was trimmed by 3 bases and J by 2 bases, leaving 10 bases between them. CDR3 length: 14 amino acids. The CDR3 region is CASSYRGRNTEAFF. The CDR3 nucleotides are TGTGCCAGCAGTTATCGGGGTAGAAACACTGAAGCTTTCTTT.

Regarding this clone: Compared with germline, one end of the junction differs, possibly owing to a read error. The chain couples TRBV18 to TRBJ1-2; D is possibly TRBD1 (6 bases). The CDR3 loop spans 13 amino acids. Germline CDR1 reads KGHSH; CDR2 reads LQKENI. The CDR3 sequence is CASSLPRGKGYPF. The CDR3 bases are TGTGCCAGCTCATTACCGAGGGGGAAAGGCTACCCCTTC.

This chain links TRBV9 with TRBJ1-1; D ambiguous. The CDR3 sequence is 13 residues long. Germline V gene data show CDR1 as SGDLS and CDR2 as YYNGEE. Trimming stripped 0 bases from V and 3 bases from J, with 6 bases between. The CDR3 DNA is TGTGCCAGCAGCGTAGCCGAGGACACTGAAGCTTTCTTT. Its protein is CASSVAEDTEAFF. Full variable domain (outside the CDR3, taken from reference TRBV9 and TRBJ1-1): DSGVTQTPKHLITATGQRVTLRCSPRSGDLSVYWYQQSLDQGLQFLIQYYNGEERAKGNILERFSAQQFPDLHSELNLSSLELGDSALYFCASSVAEDTEAFFGQGTRLTVV.

The chain links TRBV30 to TRBJ1-5; a possible D gene is TRBD1 (5 bases). V was cut by 2 bases and J by 5 bases, with 13 bases left in between. This CDR3 has 14 residues. Per germline, CDR1 GTSNPN and CDR2 SVGIG (reference sequence). The CDR3 loop reads CAWSPDRIDQPQHF. The CDR3 DNA reads as TGTGCCTGGAGTCCCGACAGAATAGATCAGCCCCAGCATTTT.

This sequence joins TRBV7-2 and TRBJ1-6, with D hard to call. Trimming took off 2 bases at V and 10 bases at J, with 6 bases between the two ends. The CDR3 covers 12 residues. CDR1 is SGHTA and CDR2 is FQGNSA in the germline V gene. CDR3 protein: CASSLTGSPLHF. The CDR3 DNA is TGTGCCAGCAGCTTAACGGGGTCACCCCTCCACTTT.

The rearrangement links TRBV15 to TRBJ2-2, with 9 bases fitting TRBD2. The CDR3 runs 17 residues. CDR1 is LNHNV and CDR2 is YYDKDF in the germline V gene (reference sequence). Germline trimming cut 6 bases from V and 4 bases from J; bases unmatched to any gene: 12. CDR3 nucleotide sequence: TGTGCCACCAGACAGGGGCGGCTAGCGGGAACCACCGGGGAGCTGTTTTTT. Protein sequence: CATRQGRLAGTTGELFF.

This sequence joins TRBV2 and TRBJ1-2; 9 bases match TRBD1. The CDR3 is 15 amino acids. Germline trimming cut 9 bases from V and 5 bases from J; bases unmatched to any gene: 13. Germline V CDR1 and CDR2: SNHLY, FYNNEI. The CDR3 DNA is TGTGCCAGAACCGGACAGGGGTCACTGAGGTATGGCTACACCTTC. Translating it yields CARTGQGSLRYGYTF.

This clone was picked up one time. V usage is TRBV9 and J usage is TRBJ2-7; D possibly corresponds to TRBD2 (6 bases). CDR3 length equals 14 residues. Trimming stripped 4 bases from V and 0 bases from J, with 11 bases between. Germline lookup yields CDR1 SGDLS and CDR2 YYNGEE. The CDR3 nucleotides are TGTGCCAGCAGCCGGGGGAGTTACTCCTACGAGCAGTACTTC. This sequence encodes CASSRGSYSYEQYF.

As DNA, the CDR3 is TGTGCCAGCAGCTTAAGCGCGAGCTACAATGAGCAGTTCTTC. Translation: CASSLSASYNEQFF. The V call is TRBV11-1, the J call TRBJ2-1; D is ambiguous. V lost 2 bases to trimming and J lost 3 bases, with 8 bases between them. The CDR3 has 14 amino acids. In germline, CDR1 is SGHAT, CDR2 FQDESV (reference sequence). Combining the CDR3 with reference TRBV11-1 and TRBJ2-1 gives the whole variable domain EAEVAQSPRYKITEKSQAVAFWCDPISGHATLYWYRQILGQGPELLVQFQDESVVDDSQLPKDRFSAERLKGVDSTLKIQPAELGDSAMYLCASSLSASYNEQFFGPGTRLTVL.

The gene calls are TRBV5-4 and TRBJ2-1; 13 nucleotides align to TRBD2. There are 17 residues in the CDR3. Germline CDR1 reads SGHNT; CDR2 reads YYREEE (reference sequence). V trimming: 4 bases; J trimming: 4 bases; junction bases outside the gene matches: 8. CDR3: CASSPELAGGPYNEQFF. The CDR3 DNA sequence: TGTGCCAGCAGCCCTGAACTAGCGGGAGGGCCTTACAATGAGCAGTTCTTC.

This sequence joins TRBV5-8 and TRBJ1-3; no definite D call. Trimming took 2 bases from V and 0 from J, leaving 9 bases between them. In germline, CDR1 is SGHTS, CDR2 YDEGEE. This CDR3 region has 15 residues. DNA of the CDR3: TGTGCCAGCAGCTTTTTCCGTGTCTCTGGAAACACCATATATTTT. This encodes CASSFFRVSGNTIYF.

This clone has a handful of counts. This chain joins TRBV30 and TRBJ1-1, with 8 bases aligning to TRBD1. Trimming took 8 bases from V and 7 from J; bases not matched to a gene: 6. The CDR3 consists of 11 residues. In germline, CDR1 is GTSNPN, CDR2 SVGIG (reference sequence). The CDR3 region has the DNA TGTGCCCGAAGGACAGGGTGTGAAGCTTTCTTT. Translation: CARRTGCEAFF. Drawing the rest from reference TRBV30 and TRBJ1-1, the complete variable domain is SQTIHQWPATLVQPVGSPLSLECTVEGTSNPNLYWYRQAAGRGLQLLFYSVGIGQISSEVPQNLSASRPQDRQFILSSKKLLLSDSGFYLCARRTGCEAFFGQGTRLTVV.

This sequence joins TRBV5-6 and TRBJ2-7, with TRBD1 as a possible D gene (5 bases). CDR3 length: 14 amino acids. V was clipped by 0 bases and J by 5 bases, with 12 bases between them. The germline gives CDR1 SGHDT, CDR2 YYEEEE. This CDR3 reads CASSLGRAYHEQYF. CDR3 DNA: TGTGCCAGCAGCTTGGGCAGGGCTTACCACGAGCAGTACTTC.

The rearrangement links TRBV7-3 to TRBJ1-2, with 7 positions matching TRBD1. With 4 bases clipped from V and 10 bases from J, the junction kept 15 bases outside the gene matches. Germline CDR1 is SGHTA and CDR2 is FQGTGA. The CDR3 totals 15 residues. The CDR3 region has the DNA TGTGCCAGCAGCTCCTGGGGTAGGGGGCGGTGCGACTACACCTTC. This sequence encodes CASSSWGRGRCDYTF. The full variable domain, completed using reference TRBV7-3 and TRBJ1-2, is GAGVSQTPSNKVTEKGKYVELRCDPISGHTALYWYRQSLGQGPEFLIYFQGTGAADDSGLPNDRFFAVRPEGSVSTLKIQRTERGDSAVYLCASSSWGRGRCDYTFGSGTRLTVV.

This clone has only one observation. V is TRBV27 and J is TRBJ1-6; possibly TRBD1 for D (6 bases). The CDR3 is 16 amino acids. Germline V gene sequence: CDR1 MNHEY, CDR2 SMNVEV (reference sequence). The germline V and J ends were trimmed by 8 bases and 2 bases, with 16 bases remaining between them. CDR3 loop: CASSRGGAPYNSPLHF. The CDR3 DNA reads as TGTGCCAGCTCCCGCGGGGGGGCCCCCTATAATTCACCCCTCCACTTT.